A selection of T cell receptor beta chains follows, all from one sample in a study of Graves' ophthalmopathy and Graves' hyperthyroidism. TCRdb reanalysed the multiplex PCR reads using MiXCR and keeps one entry per CDR3 protein. The data hold some 240,000 distinct CDR3 sequences, with around 45% observed a single time. The sequenced sample was peripheral blood. The source of these receptors is an adult man with Graves' ophthalmopathy. Each CDR3 is given with its conserved first and last residue. D genes are given only for firm matches. Rows may omit the clone size; those that give it use once, few, many or a size class.

abundance: few
d_gene: -
v_gene: TRBV7-3
j_gene: TRBJ1-1
CDR3aa: CASSLRGRDTEAFF

abundance: -
d_gene: -
v_gene: TRBV9
j_gene: TRBJ1-2
CDR3aa: CASSVDENYGYTF

abundance: -
d_gene: TRBD1
v_gene: TRBV20-1
j_gene: TRBJ2-7
CDR3aa: CSVVVVNRGTYEQHF

abundance: once
d_gene: -
v_gene: TRBV6-6
j_gene: TRBJ1-6
CDR3aa: CASSLPGTSFNSPLHF

abundance: -
d_gene: TRBD1
v_gene: TRBV9
j_gene: TRBJ2-2
CDR3aa: CASSGQGVGTGELFF

abundance: -
d_gene: -
v_gene: TRBV30
j_gene: TRBJ1-3
CDR3aa: CAWSLQVFSGNTIYF

abundance: -
d_gene: TRBD2
v_gene: TRBV10-3
j_gene: TRBJ2-3
CDR3aa: CAISEGGLAGAKDTQYF

abundance: -
d_gene: -
v_gene: TRBV2
j_gene: TRBJ1-2
CDR3aa: CASSEWGTKDGYTF

abundance: few
d_gene: -
v_gene: TRBV7-9
j_gene: TRBJ1-1
CDR3aa: CASSLSTGLNTEAFF

abundance: few
d_gene: -
v_gene: TRBV2
j_gene: TRBJ1-6
CDR3aa: CASSEAGGVNSPLHF

abundance: few
d_gene: TRBD1
v_gene: TRBV19
j_gene: TRBJ1-5
CDR3aa: CASSVKQGGQPQHF

abundance: once
d_gene: TRBD2
v_gene: TRBV6-1
j_gene: TRBJ2-5
CDR3aa: CASSERTSRETQYF

abundance: -
d_gene: -
v_gene: TRBV24-1
j_gene: TRBJ1-1
CDR3aa: CATSDSAGFDEAFF

abundance: -
d_gene: -
v_gene: TRBV2
j_gene: TRBJ1-1
CDR3aa: CASRGTTNTEAFF

abundance: -
d_gene: -
v_gene: TRBV12-3/TRBV12-4
j_gene: TRBJ1-2
CDR3aa: CASSFDHGNTGYTF

abundance: -
d_gene: -
v_gene: TRBV7-6
j_gene: TRBJ2-3
CDR3aa: CASTPSLTDTQYF

abundance: -
d_gene: -
v_gene: TRBV29-1
j_gene: TRBJ1-5
CDR3aa: CSVAGGPRQPQHF

abundance: -
d_gene: TRBD1
v_gene: TRBV10-3
j_gene: TRBJ2-3
CDR3aa: CASSDRGTDTQYF

abundance: few
d_gene: -
v_gene: TRBV6-1
j_gene: TRBJ1-3
CDR3aa: CASSEFHVTHRSGNTIYF

abundance: -
d_gene: -
v_gene: TRBV10-3
j_gene: TRBJ2-7
CDR3aa: CASSPSDLSSYEQYF

abundance: -
d_gene: -
v_gene: TRBV29-1
j_gene: TRBJ1-4
CDR3aa: CSVEVGLGEKLFF

abundance: many
d_gene: -
v_gene: TRBV29-1
j_gene: TRBJ2-7
CDR3aa: CSVEEQGSFYEQYF

abundance: -
d_gene: TRBD1
v_gene: TRBV7-9
j_gene: TRBJ1-1
CDR3aa: CASSFFRGGTEAFF

abundance: -
d_gene: -
v_gene: TRBV20-1
j_gene: TRBJ2-7
CDR3aa: CSATGGGSEQYF

abundance: -
d_gene: -
v_gene: TRBV7-3
j_gene: TRBJ2-5
CDR3aa: CATRGRQETQYF

abundance: -
d_gene: -
v_gene: TRBV28
j_gene: TRBJ1-5
CDR3aa: CASSIGVTYQPQHF

abundance: many
d_gene: -
v_gene: TRBV7-9
j_gene: TRBJ2-2
CDR3aa: CASSPAQDTGELFF

abundance: few
d_gene: -
v_gene: TRBV19
j_gene: TRBJ1-5
CDR3aa: CASSGDGQLPQHF

abundance: -
d_gene: -
v_gene: TRBV20-1
j_gene: TRBJ1-4
CDR3aa: CSASRRVDEKLFF

abundance: -
d_gene: TRBD1
v_gene: TRBV7-9
j_gene: TRBJ1-2
CDR3aa: CASSLDRALGGYTF

abundance: -
d_gene: -
v_gene: TRBV4-2
j_gene: TRBJ1-2
CDR3aa: CASSQEPGAGYGYTF

abundance: -
d_gene: -
v_gene: TRBV6-1
j_gene: TRBJ1-5
CDR3aa: CASSAHTFSWHF

abundance: -
d_gene: -
v_gene: TRBV7-3
j_gene: TRBJ2-2
CDR3aa: CASSPQAGELFF

abundance: -
d_gene: TRBD2
v_gene: TRBV12-3/TRBV12-4
j_gene: TRBJ2-2
CDR3aa: CASSTPGGPDTGELFF

abundance: few
d_gene: -
v_gene: TRBV12-3/TRBV12-4
j_gene: TRBJ1-1
CDR3aa: CASRPGHTLNTEAFF

abundance: -
d_gene: -
v_gene: TRBV5-8
j_gene: TRBJ2-7
CDR3aa: CASSHFQANPYEQYF

abundance: -
d_gene: -
v_gene: TRBV7-9
j_gene: TRBJ1-2
CDR3aa: CASSPGRYTF

abundance: -
d_gene: -
v_gene: TRBV19
j_gene: TRBJ1-1
CDR3aa: CASSIDGGDTEAFF

abundance: -
d_gene: TRBD2
v_gene: TRBV19
j_gene: TRBJ2-2
CDR3aa: CASTPGEGGVDTGELFF

abundance: few
d_gene: -
v_gene: TRBV20-1
j_gene: TRBJ2-5
CDR3aa: CSAYRETQYF

abundance: -
d_gene: -
v_gene: TRBV6-1
j_gene: TRBJ1-2
CDR3aa: CAGPWWFANYGYTF

abundance: -
d_gene: -
v_gene: TRBV5-1
j_gene: TRBJ2-5
CDR3aa: CASSSLKGIQETQYF

abundance: -
d_gene: -
v_gene: TRBV12-3/TRBV12-4
j_gene: TRBJ1-5
CDR3aa: CASSLGGWSRDGNQPQHF

abundance: -
d_gene: -
v_gene: TRBV7-2
j_gene: TRBJ2-2
CDR3aa: CASSLDRPANTGELFF

abundance: -
d_gene: TRBD2
v_gene: TRBV29-1
j_gene: TRBJ2-7
CDR3aa: CSVGAGRGLAYEQYF

abundance: -
d_gene: TRBD1
v_gene: TRBV29-1
j_gene: TRBJ1-5
CDR3aa: CSVLQGIGQPQHF

abundance: once
d_gene: TRBD2
v_gene: TRBV14
j_gene: TRBJ2-6
CDR3aa: CASSQYLGGPSGANVLTF

abundance: -
d_gene: TRBD1
v_gene: TRBV29-1
j_gene: TRBJ1-4
CDR3aa: CSVEDYGTAGEKLFF

abundance: -
d_gene: TRBD1
v_gene: TRBV12-3/TRBV12-4
j_gene: TRBJ1-2
CDR3aa: CASRTGVEGYTF

abundance: -
d_gene: -
v_gene: TRBV19
j_gene: TRBJ2-7
CDR3aa: CASSLASTIEQYF

abundance: many
d_gene: -
v_gene: TRBV24-1
j_gene: TRBJ2-7
CDR3aa: CATSDHSYEQYF

abundance: many
d_gene: TRBD1
v_gene: TRBV29-1
j_gene: TRBJ2-7
CDR3aa: CSVGTGQEQYF

abundance: many
d_gene: -
v_gene: TRBV2
j_gene: TRBJ2-7
CDR3aa: CASTAVGQYEQYF

abundance: many
d_gene: -
v_gene: TRBV7-6
j_gene: TRBJ1-5
CDR3aa: CASSSGLYNQPQHF

abundance: few
d_gene: -
v_gene: TRBV19
j_gene: TRBJ2-7
CDR3aa: CASSIGGVRGYEQYF

abundance: many
d_gene: TRBD1
v_gene: TRBV4-1
j_gene: TRBJ2-7
CDR3aa: CASSQRTGSGNEQYF

abundance: few
d_gene: -
v_gene: TRBV19
j_gene: TRBJ1-2
CDR3aa: CASTQSGENYGYTF

abundance: few
d_gene: -
v_gene: TRBV12-3/TRBV12-4
j_gene: TRBJ2-5
CDR3aa: CASSSGWEETQYF

abundance: many
d_gene: TRBD1
v_gene: TRBV25-1
j_gene: TRBJ1-2
CDR3aa: CASSESGTGWGENYGYTF

abundance: -
d_gene: TRBD1
v_gene: TRBV7-8
j_gene: TRBJ2-5
CDR3aa: CASSLTGTGGVETQYF